This paragraph covers one T cell receptor (beta chain) sequence. No antigen is known for it. Qualities for individual bases were not recorded, and no much larger clone is one base off. The data were taken from a study of blood T cell repertoires in COVID-19 (dated by TCRdb to the early 2020s). A note on the overall study: Collaborator samples came from the United States, Italy and Spain and covered acute and convalescent phases of COVID-19. The prospective study material was composed of cDNA or gDNA derived from T cells, B-cell-depleted T cells, or PBMCs. Deeply sampled blood TCRbeta repertoires from subjects exposed to, actively infected with, or recovered from COVID-19 were included in the dataset. The repertoires were made available in a free public database intended to serve as a resource for research on the immune response to SARS-CoV-2. Samples were obtained from the ongoing ImmuneRACE study (first 160 participants) and from about 1,300 subjects provided by 6 global collaborators. Sample metadata almost always included a de-identified subject ID, COVID-19 status, age in years and sex. Where available, HLA class I and class II types were obtained from metadata supplied by the sample provider rather than from assay-based typing. Paper-wide results and their limitations: How much clinical and demographic metadata was included differed by source and by participant, and the metadata was provided uncurated.

The collaborating institutions used their own protocols to collect whole blood in K2EDTA tubes. For TCRbeta analysis, collaborators shipped samples in one of three forms: frozen whole blood, isolated PBMCs, or DNA extracted from either of those sample types. TCRbeta CDR3 regions were amplified from genomic DNA using the immunoSEQ Assay, a bias-controlled multiplex PCR. The authors processed their data as follows. Within the assay, amplification of reference gene primers was used to estimate how many nucleated cells each sample contained. Sequence reads were collapsed and filtered to measure the absolute abundance of every unique TCRbeta CDR3 rearrangement. Productive Simpson clonality was computed per sample as the square root of Simpson's diversity index over productive rearrangements. TCRdb retrieved this table from immuneACCESS and kept in-frame rearrangements only. Not all clones are present; in checked studies, unresolved V genes account for under half, and no reason is known for the remainder. That table supplies the V and J calls and clone size; D and trimming were determined from the DNA. Within this sample are over 120,000 clones, with 75% to 90% of them counted one time only. 2.5% to 3.5% of the sample is held by the ten biggest clonotypes.

From its cysteine to its phenylalanine, the CDR3 spans 12 amino acids. The kept DNA is CDR3 alone, 36 bases in frame from the first base. The V end loses 5 bases and the J end loses 6 bases, and a stretch of 10 bases separates them. The TCR originated in a man aged 55 to 69 with active or convalescent COVID-19. The receptor chain draws on TRBV12-3 or TRBV12-4 and TRBJ1-1; a weak D assignment points to TRBD1 (6 bases agree). The sample was peripheral blood. The sequence in DNA is TGTGCCAGCAGTGACGGGGGGCCTGAAGCTTTCTTT. Translated, it gives CASSDGGPEAFF.